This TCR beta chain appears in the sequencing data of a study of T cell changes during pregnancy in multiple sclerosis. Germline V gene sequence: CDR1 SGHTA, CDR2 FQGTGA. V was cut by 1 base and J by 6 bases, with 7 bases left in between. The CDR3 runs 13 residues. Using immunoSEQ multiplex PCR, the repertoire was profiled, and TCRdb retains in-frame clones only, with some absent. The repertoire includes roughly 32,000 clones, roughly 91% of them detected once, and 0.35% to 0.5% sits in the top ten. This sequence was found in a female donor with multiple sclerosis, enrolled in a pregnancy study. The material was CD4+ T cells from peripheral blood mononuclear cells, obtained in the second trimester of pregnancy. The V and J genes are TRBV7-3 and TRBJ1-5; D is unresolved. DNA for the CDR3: TGTGCCAGCAGCTTAAGCAGTACTCAGCCCCAGCATTTT. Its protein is CASSLSSTQPQHF.